Following are 10 T cell receptor beta chains from one sample sequenced in a study of blood T cell repertoires in COVID-19. Assay used: immunoSEQ multiplex PCR; TCRdb lists only in-frame clones, some missing. The top ten clones hold 1.5% to 2% of a sample with a few hundred thousand clones, over 75% of them seen once. Material: PBMCs or T cells enriched from blood (not recorded which). Source of these receptors: a woman between 40 and 55 years old who had recovered from COVID-19.

The chain links TRBV28 to TRBJ1-1, with D possibly matching TRBD1 (6 bases). Germline V gene sequence: CDR1 MDHEN, CDR2 SYDVKM. The CDR3 extends over 16 amino acids. Deletions cut 9 bases from V and 4 bases from J, with 24 bases between. The CDR3 region has the DNA TGTGCCAGTCTTAGGGGGGGGGCGCGTCCTACCACTGAAGCTTTCTTT. It encodes CASLRGGARPTTEAFF.

The chain has TRBV5-1 and TRBJ2-7; possible D gene TRBD1, 6 bases. The CDR3 sequence is 15 residues long. Trimming stripped 3 bases from V and 0 bases from J, with 13 bases between. Per the germline V gene, CDR1 is SGHRS and CDR2 is YFSETQ. DNA of the CDR3: TGCGCCAGCAGCTCGATACAGGGTACCTCCTACGAGCAGTACTTC. Its protein product is CASSSIQGTSYEQYF.

This clone has only a few counts. The gene calls are TRBV10-1 and TRBJ2-7, with D perhaps matching TRBD2 (6 bases). This CDR3 region has 13 residues. Trimming pared 8 bases from V and 0 bases from J, leaving 11 bases between. CDR1 is WNHNN, CDR2 SYGVQD, per germline (reference sequence). The CDR3, as DNA: TGCGCCAGCTCTACCGGGAGCTCCTACGAGCAGTACTTC. Protein sequence: CASSTGSSYEQYF.

The genes are TRBV19 and TRBJ1-6, with D perhaps TRBD1 (5 bases). V was shortened by 3 bases and J by 9 bases, with 18 bases between the two germline ends. Germline CDR1 is LNHDA and CDR2 is SQIVND (reference sequence). CDR3 length equals 16 residues. In nucleotides, the CDR3 is TGTGCCAGTAGTATCGGGGCGTCCCCCGGGGGTTCACCCCTCCACTTT. As protein: CASSIGASPGGSPLHF.

The chain employs TRBV3-1 (or the pseudogene TRBV3-2) and TRBJ1-4; D not certain. V was cut by 4 bases and J by 3 bases, with 15 bases left in between. The CDR3 runs to 16 residues. The germline V gene encodes CDR1 LGHDT and CDR2 YNNKEL (reference sequence). CDR3 amino acids: CASSPNPTAPNEKLFF. CDR3 sequence (DNA): TGTGCCAGCAGCCCCAACCCCACAGCCCCTAATGAAAAACTGTTTTTT.

This chain uses TRBV7-9 with TRBJ2-7, with D unclear. Germline loops: CDR1 SEHNR, CDR2 FQNEAQ (reference sequence). Trimming took 10 bases from V and 4 from J, leaving 8 bases between them. The CDR3 sequence is 10 residues long. The chain's CDR3 is CAIGEYEQYF. The CDR3 DNA sequence: TGTGCCATCGGTGAATACGAGCAGTACTTC.

This chain connects TRBV7-2 to TRBJ2-7; 14 bases match TRBD2. Looked up from germline, CDR1 is SGHTA and CDR2 is FQGNSA. With 7 bases clipped from V and 3 bases from J, the junction kept 2 bases outside the gene matches. The CDR3 is made up of 14 amino acids. The CDR3 is CASTGTSGSYEQYF. The CDR3 DNA sequence: TGTGCCAGCACCGGGACTAGCGGGAGCTACGAGCAGTACTTC.

V is TRBV4-1 and J is TRBJ2-1; weak D call: TRBD2 (6 bases). The germline gives CDR1 MGHRA, CDR2 YSYEKL. Trimming took 1 base from V and 1 from J, leaving 8 bases between them. The CDR3 covers 15 residues. The DNA for the CDR3 is TGCGCCAGCAGCCAAGTCAGCGGGTCCTACAATGAGCAGTTCTTC. It encodes CASSQVSGSYNEQFF.

The J gene is TRBJ2-7, the V gene TRBV27; 10 bases line up with TRBD1. The CDR3 is 15 amino acids. With V trimmed by 6 bases and J by 3 bases, 8 bases remained unmatched. Germline CDR1 is MNHEY and CDR2 is SMNVEV (reference sequence). The CDR3 bases are TGTGCCAGCAGGAGGCCGGGACAGGGGAGCTACGAGCAGTACTTC. Translation: CASRRPGQGSYEQYF.

This clone was seen just once. The identical CDR3 is also encoded by other nucleotide sequences in the sample. The rearrangement uses TRBV3-1 (or the pseudogene TRBV3-2) and TRBJ1-1; 9 nucleotides align to TRBD1. This CDR3 spans 14 amino acids. Per the germline V gene, CDR1 is LGHDT and CDR2 is YNNKEL (reference sequence). With 3 bases clipped from V and 5 bases from J, the junction kept 4 bases outside the gene matches. The CDR3 sequence: CASSQTGGRTEAFF. For the CDR3, the DNA is TGTGCCAGCAGCCAGACAGGGGGGAGGACTGAAGCTTTCTTT.